The 21 T cell receptor beta chains below were found in one sample sequenced in a study of T-cell memory formation after mild COVID-19 (dated by TCRdb to the early 2020s). Library preparation was by 5' RACE. The reads were generated on an Illumina NovaSeq 6000. TCRdb cleaned the public reads at Q25 with fastp, built clones with MiXCR and kept in-frame beta chains. Rows are unified per CDR3 protein, each entry keeping the most common DNA and genes. The sample has around 250,000 distinct CDR3 sequences on record, 7.5% to 10% of them singletons. Of the sample, around a fifth is held by the ten largest clones. The sample was PBMCs or a T cell subset sorted from them (not recorded which). These receptors were obtained from a man aged 18 to 29 who had mild COVID-19 (a few samples of this study predate the infection). The sample titles of this study are shuffled in the database, so cell type and time point are left out; the donor was told from shared clones.

This clonotype has a handful of counts. This chain links TRBV30 with TRBJ2-5, with a tentative D call TRBD1 (6 bases). CDR3 size: 12 residues. Trimming pared 2 bases from V and 6 bases from J, leaving 10 bases between. Looked up from germline, CDR1 is GTSNPN and CDR2 is SVGIG (reference sequence). CDR3 region: CAWSLGAQTQYF. CDR3 DNA: TGTGCCTGGAGTCTGGGGGCTCAGACCCAGTACTTC. The whole variable domain, filled in from reference TRBV30 and TRBJ2-5, reads SQTIHQWPATLVQPVGSPLSLECTVEGTSNPNLYWYRQAAGRGLQLLFYSVGIGQISSEVPQNLSASRPQDRQFILSSKKLLLSDSGFYLCAWSLGAQTQYFGPGTRLLVL.

This clonotype has a handful of counts. This sequence joins TRBV6-5 and TRBJ2-7; weak D call: TRBD1 (5 bases). CDR3 size: 15 residues. Germline CDR1 MNHEY, CDR2 SVGAGI. The V and J ends lost 0 bases and 2 bases respectively, with 11 bases between them. CDR3 nucleotides: TGTGCCAGCAGTTACTCGCGGCAGGGCGCCTACGAGCAGTACGTC. This sequence encodes CASSYSRQGAYEQYV.

The sample holds a few counts of this clonotype. The chain uses TRBV5-1 and TRBJ2-3; D remains unclear. The germline gives CDR1 SGHRS, CDR2 YFSETQ. V shed 9 bases and J shed 1 base, with 21 bases lying between them. This CDR3 has 16 residues. CDR3: CATRLVGSARTDTQYF. The CDR3 DNA reads TGCGCCACCCGCCTGGTGGGGTCAGCTCGCACAGATACGCAGTATTTT.

The CDR3 nucleotides are TGCGCCAGCAGCCAAGGACAGGGGGCGGCAGGCTACGAGCAGTACTTC. Protein sequence: CASSQGQGAAGYEQYF. V gene TRBV5-1 combines with J gene TRBJ2-7; 11 bases match TRBD1. Germline V gene sequence: CDR1 SGHRS, CDR2 YFSETQ. The CDR3 consists of 16 residues. The ends lost 4 bases at V and 3 bases at J; junction bases unmatched: 9.

There are a few counts of this clonotype. This chain uses TRBV2 with TRBJ2-1, with 8 positions matching TRBD2. V dropped 8 bases and J dropped 10; count of bases not matched to a gene: 13. The CDR3 extends over 14 amino acids. From germline, CDR1 is SNHLY and CDR2 FYNNEI. The CDR3, as DNA: TGTGCCAGCGCGCGGGGGACTAGGATAACCGAGCAGTTCTTC. It codes for CASARGTRITEQFF. The full variable domain, with the rest looked up from reference TRBV2 and TRBJ2-1, is EPEVTQTPSHQVTQMGQEVILRCVPISNHLYFYWYRQILGQKVEFLVSFYNNEISEKSEIFDDQFSVERPDGSNFTLKIRSTKLEDSAMYFCASARGTRITEQFFGPGTRLTVL.

The table lists this clonotype with a few counts. The V call is TRBV9, the J call TRBJ2-7; no definite D call. Trimming removed 2 bases at V and 1 base at J, with 13 bases between. This CDR3 region has 15 residues. Germline loops: CDR1 SGDLS, CDR2 YYNGEE. CDR3 region: CASSVYSSQSYEQYF. The CDR3 DNA sequence: TGTGCCAGCAGCGTTTACAGCTCCCAATCCTACGAGCAGTACTTC.

This chain uses TRBV7-8 with TRBJ1-2; 7 nucleotides align to TRBD1. Germline CDR1 SGHVS, CDR2 FQNEAQ. There are 14 residues in the CDR3. V shed 4 bases and J 0 bases; nucleotides not matched to a gene: 2. The CDR3 DNA follows: TGTGCCAGCAGCTGGGACAGAACTAACTATGGCTACACCTTC. This codes for CASSWDRTNYGYTF.

This clonotype was observed a few times. The chain carries TRBV6-1 and TRBJ1-2, with TRBD1 as a possible D gene (5 bases). This CDR3 region has 16 residues. The V and J ends lost 2 bases and 7 bases respectively, with 20 bases between them. CDR1 is MNHNS, CDR2 SASEGT, per germline. The CDR3 bases are TGTGCCAGCAGTGAAAGGTCTCGTCAGGGATCAGGTGGCTACACCTTC. This gives the protein CASSERSRQGSGGYTF.

This clonotype turned up a few times. The rearrangement links TRBV7-2 to TRBJ2-2; a possible D gene is TRBD1 (5 bases). The CDR3 covers 15 residues. From germline, CDR1 is SGHTA and CDR2 FQGNSA. V lost 5 bases and J lost 3, with 13 bases in between. For the CDR3, the DNA is TGTGCCAGCAGCCTCAGGGTTCGGGACACCGGGGAGCTGTTTTTT. It codes for CASSLRVRDTGELFF.

This clonotype was recorded at least ten times. The V and J genes are TRBV12-3 or TRBV12-4 and TRBJ2-3, with unresolved D. Trimming took off 6 bases at V and 3 bases at J, with 10 bases between the two ends. This CDR3 comprises 13 residues. The CDR3 nucleotides are TGTGCCAGCAGCTTGAGTGGGACAGATACGCAGTATTTT. Translation gives CASSLSGTDTQYF.

The sample holds a few counts of this clonotype. This rearrangement joins TRBV5-1 to TRBJ2-3, with 9 bases lining up with TRBD2. Trimming at V came to 4 bases and at J to 6 bases, leaving 3 bases not matched to a gene. Germline CDR1 reads SGHRS; CDR2 reads YFSETQ. The CDR3 spans 13 residues. In DNA form, the CDR3 reads TGCGCCAGCAGCCTGGGGACTAGCGATACGCAGTATTTT. This gives the protein CASSLGTSDTQYF. Variable domain in full (rest from reference TRBV5-1 and TRBJ2-3): KAGVTQTPRYLIKTRGQQVTLSCSPISGHRSVSWYQQTPGQGLQFLFEYFSETQRNKGNFPGRFSGRQFSNSRSEMNVSTLELGDSALYLCASSLGTSDTQYFGPGTRLTVL.

This clonotype was seen at least ten times. The chain couples TRBV5-1 to TRBJ2-2, with a tentative D call TRBD1 (6 bases). There are 13 residues in the CDR3. The V and J ends lost 4 bases and 4 bases respectively, with 8 bases between them. Per the germline V gene, CDR1 is SGHRS and CDR2 is YFSETQ. In nucleotides, the CDR3 is TGCGCCAGCAGCACGGACAGCACCGGGGAGCTGTTTTTT. This codes for CASSTDSTGELFF.

This chain uses TRBV7-9 with TRBJ1-1; D perhaps matches TRBD1 (6 bases). Trimming removed 3 bases from V and 4 bases from J, with 12 bases in between. This CDR3 has 14 amino acids. CDR1 is SEHNR and CDR2 is FQNEAQ in the germline V gene (reference sequence). The CDR3 reads CASSFAARGTEAFF. The CDR3 nucleotides read TGTGCCAGCAGCTTCGCGGCCAGGGGCACTGAAGCTTTCTTT.

This clonotype has just a few counts. The chain combines TRBV16 with TRBJ2-7, with TRBD1 matching over 7 bases. The CDR3 runs 13 residues. Germline values: CDR1 KGHSY, CDR2 FQNENV. J was trimmed by 2 bases and V by 8 bases; bases with no gene match: 6. The CDR3 region has the DNA TGTGCCAGCGCGAACAGGGGAGCCTACGAGCAGTACTTC. Translation gives CASANRGAYEQYF.

This clonotype was found a few times. This chain links TRBV5-1 with TRBJ1-6; D uncertain. V lost 2 bases to trimming and J lost 4 bases, with 10 bases between them. The germline V gene encodes CDR1 SGHRS and CDR2 YFSETQ. The length of the CDR3 is 15 residues. CDR3 bases: TGCGCCAGCAGCTTACCACTTGATTATAATTCACCCCTCCACTTT. This translates into CASSLPLDYNSPLHF. Based on the CDR3 plus reference TRBV5-1 and TRBJ1-6, the full variable domain is KAGVTQTPRYLIKTRGQQVTLSCSPISGHRSVSWYQQTPGQGLQFLFEYFSETQRNKGNFPGRFSGRQFSNSRSEMNVSTLELGDSALYLCASSLPLDYNSPLHFGNGTRLTVT.

The chain couples TRBV20-1 to TRBJ1-1, with no clear D. V dropped 0 bases and J dropped 2 bases, with 10 bases sitting between them. The CDR3 contains 14 residues. CDR1 is DFQATT, CDR2 SNEGSKA, per germline (reference sequence). For the CDR3, the DNA is TGCAGTGCTAGAGAGGCGCATGGCAACACTGAAGCTTTCTTT. It specifies CSAREAHGNTEAFF.

The V and J genes are TRBV6-6 and TRBJ1-1, with a possible D match to TRBD1 (6 bases). Germline V gene sequence: CDR1 MNHNY, CDR2 SVGAGI (reference sequence). This CDR3 contains 13 residues. V gave up 6 bases and J gave up 1 base, with 9 bases separating them. CDR3 sequence (DNA): TGTGCCAGCAGGCCGGGACAGAACACTGAAGCTTTCTTT. It yields the protein CASRPGQNTEAFF.

The chain couples TRBV6-5 to TRBJ1-5; 7 nucleotides line up with TRBD1. CDR3 length: 17 amino acids. Trimming took 0 bases from V and 0 from J; bases not matched to a gene: 5. The germline V gene has CDR1 MNHEY and CDR2 SVGAGI. The CDR3, as DNA: TGTGCCAGCAGTTACTCGAGCGCAGGGGGTAGCAATCAGCCCCAGCATTTT. This codes for CASSYSSAGGSNQPQHF.

In this sample, this clonotype turned up many times. The chain employs TRBV6-5 and TRBJ2-2; tentative D call: TRBD2 (6 bases). Germline CDR1 MNHEY, CDR2 SVGAGI. V lost 8 bases, J lost 1 base, and 8 bases lay in between. The CDR3 runs to 13 residues. For the CDR3, the DNA is TGTGCCAGCGTGGAGGGGAACACCGGGGAGCTGTTTTTT. Amino acid sequence: CASVEGNTGELFF.

In this sample, this clonotype turned up a few times. The chain recombines TRBV6-1 with TRBJ2-1, with D unclear. Trimming shortened V by 3 bases and J by 4 bases, and 4 bases separated the two germline ends. In germline, CDR1 is MNHNS, CDR2 SASEGT. The CDR3 runs 12 residues. This chain's CDR3 is CASSDQYNEQFF. DNA for the CDR3: TGTGCCAGCAGTGACCAGTACAATGAGCAGTTCTTC.

This clonotype was seen a handful of times. The chain is built from TRBV6-2 or TRBV6-3 and TRBJ2-7; D call uncertain. Germline CDR1 MNHEY, CDR2 SVGEGT. V was clipped by 0 bases and J by 2 bases, with 8 bases between them. This CDR3 spans 14 amino acids. CDR3 bases: TGTGCCAGCAGTTACTCATCACGTACCTACGAGCAGTACGTC. Its translation: CASSYSSRTYEQYV.